The 23 T cell receptor beta chains below were found in one sample sequenced in a study of control samples from healthy donors and cancer patients. Clones were read by immunoSEQ multiplex PCR, and TCRdb kept only the in-frame ones, dropping some. The table lists 90,000 to 100,000 clones, 79% of them singletons. The source material was blood. The receptor source for this set is a woman in her 30s in good health.

The gene calls are TRBV19 and TRBJ2-2, with 8 bases that match TRBD1. CDR3 length equals 16 residues. V was clipped by 9 bases and J by 4 bases; unmatched bases: 13. Germline assignment: CDR1 LNHDA and CDR2 SQIVND (reference sequence). CDR3 sequence: CASYSGQVSGTGELFF. CDR3 bases: TGTGCCAGCTACTCGGGACAGGTATCGGGCACCGGGGAGCTGTTTTTT.

The chain uses TRBV29-1 and TRBJ1-1, with D possibly being TRBD1 (5 bases). There are 13 residues in the CDR3. V lost 5 bases and J 7 bases, leaving 17 bases between the germline ends. Germline loops: CDR1 SQVTM, CDR2 ANQGSEA. CDR3: CSVSRRQGYEAFF. The CDR3 DNA reads as TGCAGCGTTTCACGGCGGCAGGGATATGAAGCTTTCTTT. The variable domain in full, completed from reference TRBV29-1 and TRBJ1-1, reads SAVISQKPSRDICQRGTSLTIQCQVDSQVTMMFWYRQQPGQSLTLIATANQGSEATYESGFVIDKFPISRPNLTFSTLTVSNMSPEDSSIYLCSVSRRQGYEAFFGQGTRLTVV.

The chain carries TRBV12-5 and TRBJ2-1; D may be TRBD2 (5 bases). The germline gives CDR1 LGHNT, CDR2 FRNRAP. This CDR3 is built from 17 residues. Between the trimmed V and J ends, which lost 2 bases and 9 bases, there was a span of 23 bases. The CDR3 DNA sequence: TGTGCTAGTGGTTTGTTCTCGGACTCCCGAAGGAAACGTGAGCAGTTCTTC. It codes for CASGLFSDSRRKREQFF. The whole variable domain, filled in from reference TRBV12-5 and TRBJ2-1, reads DARVTQTPRHKVTEMGQEVTMRCQPILGHNTVFWYRQTMMQGLELLAYFRNRAPLDDSGMPKDRFSAEMPDATLATLKIQPSEPRDSAVYFCASGLFSDSRRKREQFFGPGTRLTVL.

This clone was counted a few times. The J gene is TRBJ2-2, the V gene TRBV6-5; 7 bases match TRBD1. After removal of 6 bases from V and 4 bases from J, the junction contained 5 bases not matched to a gene. Germline values: CDR1 MNHEY, CDR2 SVGAGI. This CDR3 comprises 14 residues. The CDR3 bases are TGTGCCAGCAGACTGGGACAGTTCACCGGGGAGCTGTTTTTT. The encoded protein is CASRLGQFTGELFF.

The chain recombines TRBV6-1 with TRBJ2-7; a weak D match, TRBD1 (7 bases). This CDR3 comprises 15 residues. V was pared by 2 bases and J by 2 bases, with 13 bases between. CDR1 and CDR2 from the germline V gene are MNHNS and SASEGT. This chain's CDR3 is CASSERQGGPYEQYF. The DNA of the CDR3 is TGTGCCAGCAGTGAAAGGCAGGGGGGACCCTACGAGCAGTACTTC.

The V call is TRBV6-5, the J call TRBJ2-3, with 12 positions matching TRBD2. Germline assignment: CDR1 MNHEY and CDR2 SVGAGI. The CDR3 length is 15 residues. V lost 5 bases and J lost 6; bases outside the gene matches: 6. As DNA, the CDR3 is TGTGCCAGCAGTCTAGCGGGGGGGCCGTTCGATACGCAGTATTTT. Its translation is CASSLAGGPFDTQYF.

This rearrangement joins TRBV29-1 to TRBJ1-4, with a tentative D call TRBD1 (5 bases). The germline CDR1 and CDR2 sequences are SQVTM and ANQGSEA. The CDR3 runs 14 residues. The V and J ends lost 5 bases and 0 bases respectively, with 10 bases between them. CDR3 region: CSVTRVATNEKLFF. CDR3 coding DNA: TGCAGCGTTACCAGGGTGGCAACTAATGAAAAACTGTTTTTT.

The chain links TRBV5-5 to TRBJ1-5, with no clear D. Germline lookup yields CDR1 SGHKS and CDR2 YYEKEE (reference sequence). The germline V and J ends were trimmed by 0 bases and 11 bases, with 3 bases remaining between them. This CDR3 comprises 10 residues. The CDR3 sequence: CASSLGTQHF. In DNA, the CDR3 is TGTGCCAGCAGCTTGGGGACCCAGCATTTT.

This clone showed up just once. The gene calls are TRBV7-2 and TRBJ2-5; D unresolved. V lost 1 base to trimming and J lost 4 bases, with 10 bases between them. The CDR3 has 14 amino acids. The germline V gene encodes CDR1 SGHTA and CDR2 FQGNSA. CDR3 sequence (DNA): TGTGCCAGCAGCTTAGTCGTAGTCAGAGAGACCCAGTACTTC. Amino acids: CASSLVVVRETQYF.

The V call is TRBV13, the J call TRBJ2-3; 13 bases line up with TRBD2. Germline CDR1 reads PRHDT; CDR2 reads FYEKMQ (reference sequence). CDR3 length: 16 residues. V dropped 8 bases and J dropped 2; count of bases not matched to a gene: 7. The CDR3 reads CASLRTSGRATDTQYF. The CDR3 DNA is TGTGCCAGCCTACGGACTAGCGGGAGAGCCACAGATACGCAGTATTTT.

The V and J genes are TRBV10-2 and TRBJ1-4; D gene ambiguous. This CDR3 comprises 13 residues. V was clipped by 2 bases and J by 12 bases, with 13 bases between them. In germline, CDR1 is WSHSY, CDR2 SAAADI. The CDR3 DNA follows: TGCGCCAGCAGTGAGAGGTCCCTCGGTGAACTGTTTTTT. It specifies CASSERSLGELFF.

This clone came up a few times. The rearrangement uses TRBV6-2 or TRBV6-3 and TRBJ1-5; D possibly corresponds to TRBD1 (5 bases). The germline V and J ends were trimmed by 2 bases and 9 bases, with 14 bases remaining between them. CDR1 MNHEY and CDR2 SVGEGT come from the germline V gene. The CDR3 loop spans 14 amino acids. The CDR3 DNA follows: TGTGCCAGCAGTTACGCGGGGGAAAACCGGCCCCAGCATTTT. The encoded protein is CASSYAGENRPQHF.

The chain uses TRBV18 and TRBJ2-7, with D perhaps TRBD1 (5 bases). CDR1 and CDR2 from the germline V gene are KGHSH and LQKENI. V gave up 1 base and J gave up 5 bases, with 18 bases separating them. The CDR3 totals 16 residues. The CDR3 spells CASSPLPRTLDDEQYF. In nucleotides, the CDR3 is TGTGCCAGCTCACCACTCCCCCGGACACTCGACGACGAGCAGTACTTC. Supplemented by reference TRBV18 and TRBJ2-7, the full variable domain reads NAGVMQNPRHLVRRRGQEARLRCSPMKGHSHVYWYRQLPEEGLKFMVYLQKENIIDESGMPKERFSAEFPKEGPSILRIQQVVRGDSAAYFCASSPLPRTLDDEQYFGPGTRLTVT.

The V call is TRBV18, the J call TRBJ1-3; D is perhaps TRBD1 (5 bases). The CDR3 covers 16 residues. Trimming left V 2 bases short and J 9 bases short, with 20 bases between. The germline CDR1 and CDR2 sequences are KGHSH and LQKENI. CDR3 region: CASSPSGQGTRGTIYF. CDR3 coding DNA: TGTGCCAGCTCACCATCCGGGCAGGGTACCAGAGGCACCATATATTTT. Full variable domain (outside the CDR3, taken from reference TRBV18 and TRBJ1-3): NAGVMQNPRHLVRRRGQEARLRCSPMKGHSHVYWYRQLPEEGLKFMVYLQKENIIDESGMPKERFSAEFPKEGPSILRIQQVVRGDSAAYFCASSPSGQGTRGTIYFGEGSWLTVV.

The DNA of the CDR3 is TGTGCCAGCAGCTTGGTCTTCTCTGGGGCCAACGTCCTGACTTTC. Its protein product is CASSLVFSGANVLTF. The rearrangement joins TRBV5-4 to TRBJ2-6, with D unclear. The CDR3 runs 15 residues. CDR1 SGHNT and CDR2 YYREEE come from the germline V gene (reference sequence). V gave up 0 bases and J gave up 0 bases, with 4 bases separating them.

The chain is built from TRBV29-1 and TRBJ2-7, with TRBD1 as a possible D gene (6 bases). Germline V gene lookup returns CDR1 SQVTM and CDR2 ANQGSEA. Trimming stripped 8 bases from V and 3 bases from J, with 23 bases between. There are 15 residues in the CDR3. The CDR3 reads CSIRDTVGWGYEQYF. Written as DNA, the CDR3 is TGCAGCATTAGGGACACCGTTGGCTGGGGCTACGAGCAGTACTTC.

The chain couples TRBV7-2 to TRBJ2-1, with 7 bases matching TRBD2. CDR1 is SGHTA and CDR2 is FQGNSA in the germline V gene. The CDR3 is made up of 15 amino acids. The V and J ends lost 3 bases and 3 bases, in that order; junction bases with no gene match: 5. The CDR3, as DNA: TGTGCCAGCAGCTTGGCTAGCGGCGACTACAATGAGCAGTTCTTC. The encoded protein is CASSLASGDYNEQFF.

V usage is TRBV9 and J usage is TRBJ2-1; 10 nucleotides align to TRBD2. In germline, CDR1 is SGDLS, CDR2 YYNGEE. CDR3 size: 16 residues. V was clipped by 3 bases and J by 7 bases; unmatched bases: 10. For the CDR3, the DNA is TGTGCCAGCAGCGCGCCGGGACTAGCGATCGGGAATGAGCAGTTCTTC. This sequence encodes CASSAPGLAIGNEQFF. Complete variable domain (other parts from reference TRBV9 and TRBJ2-1): DSGVTQTPKHLITATGQRVTLRCSPRSGDLSVYWYQQSLDQGLQFLIQYYNGEERAKGNILERFSAQQFPDLHSELNLSSLELGDSALYFCASSAPGLAIGNEQFFGPGTRLTVL.

This chain uses TRBV11-2 with TRBJ1-2, with a tentative D call TRBD1 (6 bases). This CDR3 has 16 residues. Per germline, CDR1 SGHAT and CDR2 FQNNGV. Trimming removed 0 bases from V and 8 bases from J, with 19 bases in between. The CDR3 reads CASSLDPGAQIRGYTF. In DNA form, the CDR3 reads TGTGCCAGCAGCTTAGATCCGGGGGCGCAGATCCGGGGCTACACCTTC.

The count of this clone is one. CDR3 in amino acids: CASSYGASGVIDTQYF. In nucleotides, the CDR3 is TGTGCCAGCAGTTACGGGGCTAGCGGGGTGATAGATACGCAGTATTTT. The gene calls are TRBV6-2 or TRBV6-3 and TRBJ2-3; 9 bases line up with TRBD2. The CDR3 contains 16 residues. J was trimmed by 5 bases and V by 2 bases; bases with no gene match: 8. Germline assignment: CDR1 MNHEY and CDR2 SVGEGT.

J is TRBJ1-1 and V is TRBV30; no definite D call. Germline V gene sequence: CDR1 GTSNPN, CDR2 SVGIG (reference sequence). Trimming stripped 2 bases from V and 2 bases from J, with 6 bases between. CDR3 length: 12 residues. CDR3 in amino acids: CAWSWANTEAFF. The CDR3 nucleotides are TGTGCCTGGAGTTGGGCAAACACTGAAGCTTTCTTT. The full variable domain, with the rest looked up from reference TRBV30 and TRBJ1-1, is SQTIHQWPATLVQPVGSPLSLECTVEGTSNPNLYWYRQAAGRGLQLLFYSVGIGQISSEVPQNLSASRPQDRQFILSSKKLLLSDSGFYLCAWSWANTEAFFGQGTRLTVV.

This clone has more than one count but fewer than ten. The chain carries TRBV11-3 and TRBJ2-7; a weak D match, TRBD2 (5 bases). Germline CDR1 reads SGHNT; CDR2 reads YENEEA. Trimming stripped 8 bases from V and 0 bases from J, with 14 bases between. The length of the CDR3 is 14 residues. This CDR3 is CASPEAVYSYEQYF. The CDR3 DNA sequence: TGTGCCAGCCCGGAGGCCGTCTACTCCTACGAGCAGTACTTC.

The chain recombines TRBV7-3 with TRBJ2-5; 9 nucleotides match TRBD2. CDR1 SGHTA and CDR2 FQGTGA come from the germline V gene. Losses at the gene ends were 5 bases for V and 2 bases for J; bases not matched to a gene: 3. The CDR3 runs 14 residues. The CDR3 region has the DNA TGTGCCAGCAGCCAGAGCGGGGGGCAAGAGACCCAGTACTTC. Protein sequence: CASSQSGGQETQYF.